The clone carrying this TCR beta chain was counted only a few times. What it recognizes is unknown. Separate cDNA molecules each had unique molecular identifiers attached to them. TCRdb re-derived calls from the 5' RACE reads in MiXCR, one entry per CDR3 protein. In the table there are 100,000 or so distinct CDR3 sequences, 16% of which are singletons. The sample comes from a study of early T cells in non-severe SARS-CoV-2 infection. Germline V gene data show CDR1 as SGHKS and CDR2 as YYEKEE (reference sequence). V lost 3 bases and J lost 4; bases outside the gene matches: 7. This CDR3 is built from 14 residues. Study-level findings and limits: Matches to VDJdb favored anti-spike CD8 responses and missed private and CD4 specificities.

The receptor comes from an adult who was a healthcare worker with PCR-confirmed SARS-CoV-2 infection or an uninfected control (not recorded which). This chain joins TRBV5-5 and TRBJ2-7, with TRBD1 matching 7 bases. The sample in question was whole blood, obtained at baseline. CDR3 DNA: TGTGCCAGCAGCTCCTGGGGACAGATGTACGAGCAGTACTTC. Its translation: CASSSWGQMYEQYF.